The 9 T cell receptor beta chains below come from one sample, sequenced in a study of blood T cell repertoires in COVID-19. The repertoire was sequenced with immunoSEQ multiplex PCR; TCRdb's copy has only in-frame clones and lacks some. Of 25,000 to 30,000 clones listed, 80% to 90% are singletons. The sample was peripheral blood. Receptor source: a human donor in a cohort sampled during active COVID-19.

This clone was picked up one time. CDR3 DNA: TGTGCCAGTAGTATAGACAACAGGGGAATTGGCTACACCTTC. This codes for CASSIDNRGIGYTF. The V gene is TRBV19, the J gene TRBJ1-2; 7 positions match TRBD1. The CDR3 is made up of 14 amino acids. Germline lookup yields CDR1 LNHDA and CDR2 SQIVND (reference sequence). Germline trimming cut 0 bases from V and 7 bases from J; bases unmatched to any gene: 5. The entire variable domain, with the rest obtained from reference TRBV19 and TRBJ1-2, is as follows: DGGITQSPKYLFRKEGQNVTLSCEQNLNHDAMYWYRQDPGQGLRLIYYSQIVNDFQKGDIAEGYSVSREKKESFPLTVTSAQKNPTAFYLCASSIDNRGIGYTFGSGTRLTVV.

The chain carries TRBV5-8 and TRBJ1-2; D may be TRBD1 (6 bases). The V end was cut by 2 bases, the J end by 1 base, with 12 bases between. The CDR3 runs to 15 residues. CDR1 SGHTS and CDR2 YDEGEE come from the germline V gene. The CDR3 nucleotides are TGTGCCAGCAGCTTCCGGACAGAGTTTAACTATGGCTACACCTTC. Its translation is CASSFRTEFNYGYTF. Based on the CDR3 plus reference TRBV5-8 and TRBJ1-2, the full variable domain is EAGVTQSPTHLIKTRGQQATLRCSPISGHTSVYWYQQALGLGLQFLLWYDEGEERNRGNFPPRFSGRQFPNYSSELNVNALELEDSALYLCASSFRTEFNYGYTFGSGTRLTVV.

This clone was counted between two and nine times. Here the CDR3 reads CASSASTGGGYEQYF. The CDR3 DNA is TGTGCCAGCAGTGCCTCGACAGGGGGCGGTTACGAGCAGTACTTC. J is TRBJ2-7 and V is TRBV2; TRBD1 agrees at 10 bases. The CDR3 has 15 amino acids. V trimming: 4 bases; J trimming: 4 bases; junction bases outside the gene matches: 7. Germline V gene data show CDR1 as SNHLY and CDR2 as FYNNEI. The full variable domain, its missing parts supplied by reference TRBV2 and TRBJ2-7, is EPEVTQTPSHQVTQMGQEVILRCVPISNHLYFYWYRQILGQKVEFLVSFYNNEISEKSEIFDDQFSVERPDGSNFTLKIRSTKLEDSAMYFCASSASTGGGYEQYFGPGTRLTVT.

V and J are TRBV5-4 and TRBJ2-3, with TRBD1 matching over 7 bases. Germline V gene sequence: CDR1 SGHNT, CDR2 YYREEE (reference sequence). There are 14 residues in the CDR3. Losses at the gene ends were 5 bases for V and 2 bases for J; bases not matched to a gene: 5. For the CDR3, the DNA is TGTGCCAGCAGTCCCGGGACAGACACAGATACGCAGTATTTT. Translating gives CASSPGTDTDTQYF.

V usage is TRBV5-8 and J usage is TRBJ2-5; 12 bases line up with TRBD2. The V and J ends lost 4 bases and 1 base, in that order; junction bases with no gene match: 2. The CDR3 covers 15 residues. Germline V CDR1 and CDR2: SGHTS, YDEGEE. CDR3: CASSRGLAGQETQYF. The CDR3 DNA reads as TGTGCCAGCAGCCGGGGACTAGCGGGCCAAGAGACCCAGTACTTC.

V and J are TRBV28 and TRBJ2-2; the D is unclear. This CDR3 comprises 13 residues. With 2 bases removed from V and 6 bases from J, the gap between germline ends came to 7 bases. Germline values: CDR1 MDHEN, CDR2 SYDVKM. This chain's CDR3 is CASSLEVAGELFF. The DNA for the CDR3 is TGTGCCAGCAGTTTAGAGGTAGCCGGGGAGCTGTTTTTT.

V is TRBV5-5 and J is TRBJ2-2; TRBD1 might be the D (6 bases). The CDR3 runs 15 residues. Trimming removed 4 bases at V and 4 bases at J, with 14 bases between. Looked up from germline, CDR1 is SGHKS and CDR2 is YYEKEE (reference sequence). Here the CDR3 reads CASSQSGQTTGELFF. The CDR3 DNA sequence: TGTGCCAGCAGCCAATCAGGACAGACCACCGGGGAGCTGTTTTTT. Full variable domain (outside the CDR3, taken from reference TRBV5-5 and TRBJ2-2): DAGVTQSPTHLIKTRGQQVTLRCSPISGHKSVSWYQQVLGQGPQFIFQYYEKEERGRGNFPDRFSARQFPNYSSELNVNALLLGDSALYLCASSQSGQTTGELFFGEGSRLTVL.

V is TRBV19 and J is TRBJ1-1; 7 bases align to TRBD1. V was pared by 3 bases and J by 0 bases, with 16 bases of the junction left unmatched. The CDR3 is 19 amino acids. In germline, CDR1 is LNHDA, CDR2 SQIVND (reference sequence). The CDR3 sequence: CASSIGASRGEFVNTEAFF. CDR3 in DNA: TGTGCCAGTAGTATCGGCGCAAGCAGGGGGGAATTTGTGAACACTGAAGCTTTCTTT.

The chain has TRBV24-1 and TRBJ2-5; D unresolved. With 3 bases removed from V and 1 base from J, the gap between germline ends came to 5 bases. Germline V gene lookup returns CDR1 KGHDR and CDR2 SFDVKD. This CDR3 contains 13 residues. CDR3 protein: CATSDPSQETQYF. In DNA, the CDR3 is TGTGCCACCAGTGATCCGAGCCAAGAGACCCAGTACTTC.